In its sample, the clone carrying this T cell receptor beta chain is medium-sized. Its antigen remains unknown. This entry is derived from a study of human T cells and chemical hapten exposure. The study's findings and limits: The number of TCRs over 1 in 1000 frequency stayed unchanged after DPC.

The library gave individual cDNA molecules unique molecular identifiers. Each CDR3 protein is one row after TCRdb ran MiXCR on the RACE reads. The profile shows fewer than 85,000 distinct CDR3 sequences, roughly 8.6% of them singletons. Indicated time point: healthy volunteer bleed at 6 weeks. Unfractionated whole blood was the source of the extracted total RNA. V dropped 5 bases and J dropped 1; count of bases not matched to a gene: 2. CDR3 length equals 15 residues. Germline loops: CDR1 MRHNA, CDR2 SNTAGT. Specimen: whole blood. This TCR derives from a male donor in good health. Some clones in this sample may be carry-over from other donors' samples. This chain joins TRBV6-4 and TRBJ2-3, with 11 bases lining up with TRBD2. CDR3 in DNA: TGTGCCAGCAGTCTGACTAGCGGGGGCACAGATACGCAGTATTTT. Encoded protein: CASSLTSGGTDTQYF.